The 26 T cell receptor beta chains given below trace back to one sample, sequenced in a study of PD-1 blockade in classical Hodgkin lymphoma. Clones were read by immunoSEQ multiplex PCR, and TCRdb kept only the in-frame ones, dropping some. This table has more than 13,000 clones, around 90% appearing once. Indicated time point: cycle 4 day 1 (C4D1), after 6 weeks of nivolumab. Every single patient, without exception, relapsed after autologous stem cell transplantation, and brentuximab vedotin exposure varied. CD8+ T cells were isolated from thawed PBMCs by magnetic negative selection. Here the sequenced sample was CD8+ T cells from blood, taken before the fourth cycle of nivolumab. The receptor source for this set is a human donor with classical Hodgkin lymphoma.

DNA of the CDR3: TGTGCCAGTAGTATTGAGGCGTTGAGCTCCTACAATGAGCAGTTCTTC. Translation gives CASSIEALSSYNEQFF. The V and J genes are TRBV19 and TRBJ2-1; the D is unclear. The CDR3 is 16 amino acids. V was shortened by 3 bases and J by 0 bases, with 12 bases between the two germline ends. Germline lookup yields CDR1 LNHDA and CDR2 SQIVND (reference sequence).

The chain links TRBV7-9 to TRBJ2-5; possibly TRBD1 for D (6 bases). Germline-derived CDR1 and CDR2 are SEHNR and FQNEAQ (reference sequence). V lost 2 bases to trimming and J lost 11 bases, with 24 bases between them. The CDR3 sequence is 16 residues long. CDR3 DNA: TGTGCCAGCAGCTTATCGGCGAGGGGGACCTGGGGAGAGCAGTACTTC. Protein: CASSLSARGTWGEQYF.

The rearrangement uses TRBV27 and TRBJ2-7, with D possibly being TRBD2 (7 bases). V shed 6 bases and J shed 3 bases, with 18 bases lying between them. Looked up from germline, CDR1 is MNHEY and CDR2 is SMNVEV (reference sequence). The CDR3 extends over 15 amino acids. CDR3 sequence: CASSTRGGAYYEQYF. CDR3 DNA: TGTGCCAGCAGCACCCGAGGGGGGGCCTACTACGAGCAGTACTTC.

The V call is TRBV27, the J call TRBJ2-7, with 11 bases identical to TRBD2. Germline CDR1 is MNHEY and CDR2 is SMNVEV (reference sequence). The CDR3 runs to 14 residues. With V trimmed by 2 bases and J by 3 bases, 0 bases remained unmatched. In nucleotides, the CDR3 is TGTGCCAGCAGTTTAGGGACTAGCGGCTACGAGCAGTACTTC. As protein: CASSLGTSGYEQYF.

This chain uses TRBV7-2 with TRBJ2-7; 7 bases agree with TRBD2. The germline V gene encodes CDR1 SGHTA and CDR2 FQGNSA. CDR3 length: 15 amino acids. The V gene end was trimmed by 1 base and the J gene end by 0 bases; junction bases not matched to a gene: 3. Written as DNA, the CDR3 is TGTGCCAGCAGCTTAGGCGGGAGCCCCTCCTACGAGCAGTACTTC. The encoded protein is CASSLGGSPSYEQYF.

This clone was detected a few times. This may come from a read error, since a much larger clone is one base off. In DNA, the CDR3 is TGTGCCAGCAGTTTATGGGCTAGCGGGAGTTCCTACAATGAGCAGTTCTTC. Its protein product is CASSLWASGSSYNEQFF. The chain links TRBV27 to TRBJ2-1; TRBD2 aligns across 10 bases. Per germline, CDR1 MNHEY and CDR2 SMNVEV (reference sequence). The CDR3 spans 17 residues. V dropped 1 base and J dropped 1; count of bases not matched to a gene: 4.

The chain carries TRBV2 and TRBJ1-1, with 10 nucleotides matching TRBD1. J gave up 4 bases and V 9 bases, and 11 bases lay outside the gene matches. The V gene's germline CDR1 is SNHLY and CDR2 FYNNEI. The CDR3 is 15 residues long. CDR3 nucleotides: TGTGCCAGGCACCCCGGACAGGGGGACTTCACTGAAGCTTTCTTT. Protein sequence: CARHPGQGDFTEAFF.

CDR3 nucleotides: TGTGCCAGCAGCTTGTTAGCGGACTACAATGAGCAGTTCTTC. Translated, it gives CASSLLADYNEQFF. V is TRBV7-3 and J is TRBJ2-1; D may be TRBD2 (6 bases). CDR1 and CDR2 (germline): SGHTA, FQGTGA. Trimming shortened V by 3 bases and J by 3 bases, and 9 bases separated the two germline ends. The CDR3 is 14 amino acids.

The chain joins TRBV4-1 to TRBJ1-2; D call uncertain. V lost 0 bases and J 4 bases, leaving 12 bases between the germline ends. Germline V gene sequence: CDR1 MGHRA, CDR2 YSYEKL. This CDR3 has 15 residues. The CDR3 nucleotides are TGCGCCAGCAGCCAAGAACCCGGCCGGGCCTATGGCTACACCTTC. Translation: CASSQEPGRAYGYTF.

This chain links TRBV30 with TRBJ2-3; 8 positions agree with TRBD2. This CDR3 contains 15 residues. Germline loops: CDR1 GTSNPN, CDR2 SVGIG (reference sequence). Trimming at V came to 3 bases and at J to 0 bases, leaving 5 bases not matched to a gene. CDR3 nucleotides: TGTGCCTGGAGAGGACTAGCCCCTAGCACAGATACGCAGTATTTT. Residues: CAWRGLAPSTDTQYF. The variable domain in full, with the rest retrieved from reference TRBV30 and TRBJ2-3, is SQTIHQWPATLVQPVGSPLSLECTVEGTSNPNLYWYRQAAGRGLQLLFYSVGIGQISSEVPQNLSASRPQDRQFILSSKKLLLSDSGFYLCAWRGLAPSTDTQYFGPGTRLTVL.

V is TRBV13 and J is TRBJ2-1; 8 nucleotides line up with TRBD2. Germline V CDR1 and CDR2: PRHDT, FYEKMQ (reference sequence). V lost 2 bases to trimming and J lost 9 bases; unmatched junction nucleotides: 9. The CDR3 has 15 residues. The DNA of the CDR3 is TGTGCCAGCAGCTTATACGGGGGGGGAGCGGTTGAGCAGTTCTTC. The encoded protein is CASSLYGGGAVEQFF.

This chain links TRBV28 with TRBJ1-5, with D unresolved. Germline assignment: CDR1 MDHEN and CDR2 SYDVKM. V was cut by 2 bases and J by 5 bases, with 10 bases left in between. CDR3 length equals 14 residues. The CDR3 loop is CASSLLGFYQPQHF. For the CDR3, the DNA is TGTGCCAGCAGTTTACTGGGATTTTATCAGCCCCAGCATTTT.

The chain is built from TRBV11-2 and TRBJ2-7, with D possibly matching TRBD1 (6 bases). V was pared by 8 bases and J by 6 bases, with 17 bases between. The CDR3 sequence is 13 residues long. The germline CDR1 and CDR2 sequences are SGHAT and FQNNGV. CDR3 nucleotides: TGTGCCAGCGAAGGGCAGGGGAGTCCCGAGCAGTACTTC. It encodes CASEGQGSPEQYF.

This chain links TRBV7-9 with TRBJ2-7; 9 nucleotides match TRBD1. V gave up 1 base and J gave up 5 bases; unmatched junction bases: 6. Germline V gene data show CDR1 as SEHNR and CDR2 as FQNEAQ (reference sequence). This CDR3 region has 15 residues. Written as DNA, the CDR3 is TGTGCCAGCAGCTTAGGGTGGGGACAGGGCAACGAGCAGTACTTC. Translating gives CASSLGWGQGNEQYF.

This chain joins TRBV5-6 and TRBJ1-4; D unresolved. V lost 0 bases, J lost 4 bases, and 10 bases lay in between. This CDR3 contains 15 residues. Germline CDR1 reads SGHDT; CDR2 reads YYEEEE. The CDR3: CASSLAGTLNEKLFF. The DNA for the CDR3 is TGTGCCAGCAGCTTGGCAGGAACCCTTAATGAAAAACTGTTTTTT.

The chain's CDR3 is CASSFRGNYQPQHF. CDR3 nucleotide sequence: TGTGCCAGCAGTTTCAGAGGGAACTATCAGCCCCAGCATTTT. This chain connects TRBV27 to TRBJ1-5; D gene unclear. The V gene lost 3 bases and the J gene lost 5 bases, with 11 bases spanning the gap. The germline gives CDR1 MNHEY, CDR2 SMNVEV (reference sequence). The CDR3 length is 14 residues.

The V and J genes are TRBV6-1 and TRBJ2-3; 7 positions agree with TRBD1. After removal of 4 bases from V and 2 bases from J, the junction contained 3 bases not matched to a gene. Germline values: CDR1 MNHNS, CDR2 SASEGT. The CDR3 loop spans 14 amino acids. The CDR3 sequence is CASSAGTATDTQYF. CDR3 sequence (DNA): TGTGCCAGCAGTGCTGGGACAGCCACAGATACGCAGTATTTT.

The J gene is TRBJ2-2, the V gene TRBV11-3, with D unclear. This CDR3 is built from 15 residues. Germline V gives CDR1 SGHNT, CDR2 YENEEA. The V gene lost 3 bases and the J gene lost 0 bases, with 8 bases spanning the gap. The CDR3 protein is CASSFLPSNTGELFF. Here the CDR3 DNA reads TGTGCCAGCAGCTTCCTACCGTCGAACACCGGGGAGCTGTTTTTT. Full variable domain (remainder filled in from reference TRBV11-3 and TRBJ2-2): EAGVVQSPRYKIIEKKQPVAFWCNPISGHNTLYWYLQNLGQGPELLIRYENEEAVDDSQLPKDRFSAERLKGVDSTLKIQPAELGDSAVYLCASSFLPSNTGELFFGEGSRLTVL.

The gene calls are TRBV19 and TRBJ2-1; 9 bases align to TRBD2. V lost 1 base, J lost 5 bases, and 3 bases stayed unmatched. This CDR3 is 15 amino acids long. The germline V gene has CDR1 LNHDA and CDR2 SQIVND (reference sequence). The CDR3 DNA is TGTGCCAGTAGTATAGTTGCGGGAGGGCACAATGAGCAGTTCTTC. Its protein product is CASSIVAGGHNEQFF.

The genes are TRBV7-3 and TRBJ2-1; TRBD2 agrees at 11 bases. The V gene's germline CDR1 is SGHTA and CDR2 FQGTGA. The ends lost 2 bases at V and 1 base at J; junction bases unmatched: 1. This CDR3 is 16 amino acids long. The CDR3 spells CASSLLAGGSYNEQFF. CDR3 coding DNA: TGTGCCAGCAGCTTATTAGCGGGAGGGTCCTACAATGAGCAGTTCTTC.

The chain uses TRBV2 and TRBJ2-7; D is unresolved. CDR3 length: 16 amino acids. Trimming took 1 base from V and 0 from J, leaving 13 bases between them. Germline V gene lookup returns CDR1 SNHLY and CDR2 FYNNEI. CDR3: CASSEEFTGYSYEQYF. As DNA, the CDR3 is TGTGCCAGCAGTGAAGAGTTTACCGGATACTCCTACGAGCAGTACTTC.

V usage is TRBV5-6 and J usage is TRBJ2-4; D ambiguous. V lost 0 bases to trimming and J lost 9 bases, with 10 bases between them. This CDR3 has 13 amino acids. Germline CDR1 SGHDT, CDR2 YYEEEE. The CDR3 DNA follows: TGTGCCAGCAGCTTGGCGAGCATGGGCATTCAGTACTTC. Encoded protein: CASSLASMGIQYF.

V gene TRBV7-3 combines with J gene TRBJ2-3; D is unresolved. With 4 bases removed from V and 4 bases from J, the gap between germline ends came to 3 bases. There are 11 residues in the CDR3. Per the germline V gene, CDR1 is SGHTA and CDR2 is FQGTGA. The DNA of the CDR3 is TGTGCCAGCAGCTACTCAGATACGCAGTATTTT. This encodes CASSYSDTQYF.

This clone was seen just once. The CDR3 nucleotides read TGTGCCAGCAGTCATGTTGGCGAGCAGTACTTC. Protein product: CASSHVGEQYF. V gene TRBV6-5 combines with J gene TRBJ2-7; D gene uncertain. CDR1 and CDR2 (germline): MNHEY, SVGAGI. The CDR3 consists of 11 residues. Trimming removed 5 bases at V and 6 bases at J, with 8 bases between.

This chain joins TRBV6-6 and TRBJ2-5, with D tentatively TRBD2 (6 bases). The length of the CDR3 is 13 residues. The V and J ends lost 6 bases and 5 bases respectively, with 13 bases between them. The germline gives CDR1 MNHNY, CDR2 SVGAGI (reference sequence). DNA for the CDR3: TGTGCCAGCAGCCGACTAGTTCGGGAGACCCAGTACTTC. Translation gives CASSRLVRETQYF.

This chain joins TRBV9 and TRBJ2-6, with 7 bases matching TRBD2. After removal of 3 bases from V and 0 bases from J, the junction contained 3 bases not matched to a gene. CDR3 length equals 16 residues. CDR1 and CDR2 from the germline V gene are SGDLS and YYNGEE. DNA for the CDR3: TGTGCCAGCAGCGGACTAGCTGACTCTGGGGCCAACGTCCTGACTTTC. It yields the protein CASSGLADSGANVLTF. The whole variable domain, remainder taken from reference TRBV9 and TRBJ2-6, is DSGVTQTPKHLITATGQRVTLRCSPRSGDLSVYWYQQSLDQGLQFLIQYYNGEERAKGNILERFSAQQFPDLHSELNLSSLELGDSALYFCASSGLADSGANVLTFGAGSRLTVL.